The rows below give T cell receptor beta chains drawn from one sample of a study of blood T cell repertoires in COVID-19. Data came from immunoSEQ multiplex PCR; TCRdb stores just in-frame clones and leaves some out. The data hold some 180,000 clones, with about 86% observed a single time. Sequenced sample: peripheral blood. The receptors here all came from a man between 70 and 80 years old with active or convalescent COVID-19. Each CDR3 is given without its conserved first and last residue. Fields, in order: V gene, clone size, J gene, CDR3 protein. Where a row states a size, it is once, few, many or the class of an expanded clone; other rows omit it.

v_gene: TRBV7-9
abundance: NA
j_gene: TRBJ1-2
CDR3aa: ASSLQAGNYGYT

v_gene: TRBV19
abundance: NA
j_gene: TRBJ1-1
CDR3aa: ATKKKRDTEAF

v_gene: TRBV4-3
abundance: NA
j_gene: TRBJ2-1
CDR3aa: ASSQQGAGMGEQF

v_gene: TRBV6-2/TRBV6-3
abundance: NA
j_gene: TRBJ2-2
CDR3aa: ASSYLDSRTGELF

v_gene: TRBV7-9
abundance: once
j_gene: TRBJ1-5
CDR3aa: ASSLVGGVGQPQH

v_gene: TRBV5-1
abundance: NA
j_gene: TRBJ1-1
CDR3aa: ASSSRGNTEAF

v_gene: TRBV18
abundance: NA
j_gene: TRBJ2-5
CDR3aa: ASSPAGEETQY

v_gene: TRBV9
abundance: NA
j_gene: TRBJ1-1
CDR3aa: ASSKSSGTGNTEAF

v_gene: TRBV3-1/TRBV3-2
abundance: few
j_gene: TRBJ2-2
CDR3aa: ASSRLLGELF

v_gene: TRBV6-6
abundance: NA
j_gene: TRBJ1-1
CDR3aa: ASSYSGRRSQAF

v_gene: TRBV10-3
abundance: NA
j_gene: TRBJ1-5
CDR3aa: AISERGGNQPQH

v_gene: TRBV5-4
abundance: NA
j_gene: TRBJ1-2
CDR3aa: ASSFRTGSNYGYT

v_gene: TRBV3-1/TRBV3-2
abundance: NA
j_gene: TRBJ1-3
CDR3aa: ASSQEPGRVAGNTIY

v_gene: TRBV5-1
abundance: NA
j_gene: TRBJ2-3
CDR3aa: ATGTGQITDTQY

v_gene: TRBV7-9
abundance: NA
j_gene: TRBJ1-1
CDR3aa: ASSLAVGGGTEAF